This T cell receptor beta chain was sequenced in a study of T-cell memory formation after mild COVID-19 (dated by TCRdb to the early 2020s). Context from the whole study: TCR sequence clusters from the two donors were largely donor specific. In two donors, T-cell clones that expanded and contracted after mild COVID-19 were followed by sequencing TCRalpha and TCRbeta repertoires longitudinally. The cohort comprised two young, previously healthy adult volunteers, one female and one male.

Ficoll-Paque density gradient centrifugation was used to isolate PBMCs. The CDR3 starts with the cysteine, ends with the phenylalanine, and has 15 residues. Kept here is only the CDR3 DNA, which spans 45 bases and is read in frame from base 1. Trimming removed 4 bases from V and 7 bases from J; the gene matches leave 6 bases unexplained. Paper-wide results and their limitations: SARS-CoV-2 specificity was not confirmed for the second-wave clones peaking on day 37. Clones contracting from day 15 to 85 had balanced CD4/CD8 phenotypes, while a second wave expanding from day 15 to 37 was biased towards CD4+. The detection of some responding clones in pre-infection memory suggests that pre-existing cross-reactive memory T cells joined the SARS-CoV-2 response. The study covered only a couple of mild cases, and larger cohorts including severe cases with pre-infection samples were considered necessary. Contracting CD4+ clones turned up mainly in the CM and EM memory subsets, whereas EMRA was where CD8+ clones were enriched.

Sequencing was carried out with an Illumina NovaSeq 6000. cDNA libraries for TCRalpha and TCRbeta were prepared by 5'RACE using constant-segment primers, with sample barcodes and unique molecular identifiers added. RNA was extracted from every sample with Trizol reagent. Libraries were amplified in two PCR steps, with a second sample barcode and Illumina TruSeq adapters added in the second step. Sequencing of libraries was performed on an Illumina NovaSeq with 2 x 150 bp paired-end reads. Regarding the original processing steps: Reads were demultiplexed and collapsed into UMI-guided consensus sequences with migec v1.2.7. Using mixcr v2.1.11, UMI consensuses were aligned to TRA and TRB V and J templates and then assembled into clonotypes. Clonotypes were classified as expanded or contracted when called significant by both edgeR and NoisET, with noise models trained on biological replicates. edgeR calls used a false discovery rate-adjusted p below 0.01 and a log2 fold-change threshold of 1. As an exploratory analysis of dynamics, PCA with hierarchical clustering was applied to max-normalized trajectories of the 1000 most abundant clonotypes. Separately sequenced CD4+ and CD8+ repertoires were used to assign a CD4 or CD8 phenotype to each responding clone. TCRdb reprocessed the public reads (quality trimming at Q25 with fastp, clone calling with MiXCR) and kept in-frame beta chains. CDR3 protein sequences are deduplicated, and each keeps its most common genes and DNA. The V and J calls and clone size are TCRdb's, not the authors'. In this sample the table shows approximately 250,000 distinct CDR3 sequences, around 15% of which occur a single time. Roughly a fifth of the sample lies in the top ten.

As concerns this clonotype: The target of this receptor is not known. No quality values exist for individual bases; no much larger clone is one base distant.

The V gene is TRBV12-3 or TRBV12-4 and the J gene is TRBJ1-6; TRBD1 lines up with 8 middle nucleotides. This clonotype was obtained from a man aged 18 to 35 who had mild COVID-19 (a few samples of this study predate the infection). The sample titles of this study are shuffled in the database, so cell type and time point are left out; the donor was told from shared clones. Sequencing was done on a sample of PBMCs or a T cell subset sorted from them (not recorded which). This receptor has the CDR3 CASSSSGGLNSPLHF. The nucleotides are TGTGCCAGCAGTTCCTCAGGGGGCCTAAATTCACCCCTCCACTTT.